The 6 T cell receptor beta chains below come from one sample, sequenced in a study of response to subunit inactivated influenza vaccine (dated by TCRdb to the late 2010s). The protocol used for the library was RT-PCR. Sequencing used an Illumina HiSeq 2500. TCRdb applied fastp at Q25 and MiXCR to the public reads, then kept only in-frame beta chains. Each CDR3 protein gets just one entry, which takes the most common genes and DNA from the rows behind it. The sample data list about 780,000 distinct CDR3 sequences, and around 18% of these were observed just once. Under 13% of the sample is held by the ten biggest clonotypes. Sequenced here: PBMCs from blood, sampled roughly 5 days after vaccination. The receptors stem from a man aged 50-60 years who received an inactivated influenza vaccine. Donor details come from another sample of the same person, matched by shared clones.

The chain employs TRBV6-1 and TRBJ2-1; 13 positions match TRBD2. Germline lookup yields CDR1 MNHNS and CDR2 SASEGT. The ends lost 5 bases at V and 9 bases at J; junction bases unmatched: 4. This CDR3 is 14 amino acids long. CDR3 sequence reads: CASSLRLAGGEQFF. The CDR3 DNA follows: TGTGCCAGCAGTCTGAGACTAGCGGGAGGTGAGCAGTTCTTC.

V gene TRBV7-9 combines with J gene TRBJ2-3; 9 positions match TRBD2. The CDR3 length is 17 residues. Germline trimming cut 2 bases from V and 2 bases from J; bases unmatched to any gene: 8. The germline CDR1 and CDR2 sequences are SEHNR and FQNEAQ (reference sequence). The CDR3 is CASSLSWPSGNTDTQYF. The CDR3 nucleotides read TGTGCCAGCAGCTTATCTTGGCCTAGCGGGAACACAGATACGCAGTATTTT.

The chain has TRBV29-1 and TRBJ2-7; no firm D call. This CDR3 is 14 amino acids long. Trimming pared 4 bases from V and 2 bases from J, leaving 15 bases between. In germline, CDR1 is SQVTM, CDR2 ANQGSEA. CDR3 DNA: TGCAGCGTTGTCGGGTGGTCAGTCCCCTACGAGCAGTACTTC. Translation: CSVVGWSVPYEQYF.

The chain joins TRBV5-6 to TRBJ2-7, with 11 bases identical to TRBD2. After removal of 4 bases from V and 7 bases from J, the junction contained 10 bases not matched to a gene. The CDR3 contains 15 residues. Germline CDR1 is SGHDT and CDR2 is YYEEEE. CDR3 in DNA: TGTGCCAGCAGCCGCACTAGCGGGGGCCGAGGGGAGCAGTACTTC. The encoded protein is CASSRTSGGRGEQYF.

This clonotype was seen a few times. The chain uses TRBV20-1 and TRBJ2-7; D may be TRBD2 (5 bases). Trimming took off 0 bases at V and 2 bases at J, with 11 bases between the two ends. Looked up from germline, CDR1 is DFQATT and CDR2 is SNEGSKA (reference sequence). The length of the CDR3 is 14 residues. The CDR3 DNA follows: TGCAGTGCTAGAGATCTGAGGGCCACCTACGAGCAGTACTTC. Translating gives CSARDLRATYEQYF.

V usage is TRBV5-6 and J usage is TRBJ2-3; 11 bases are shared with TRBD2. CDR1 and CDR2 (germline): SGHDT, YYEEEE. The V segment lost 1 base and the J segment 1 base; nucleotides outside the gene matches: 2. The CDR3 length is 16 residues. CDR3: CASSLTSGGRTDTQYF. CDR3 bases: TGTGCCAGCAGCTTGACTAGCGGGGGTCGCACAGATACGCAGTATTTT.